This is a list of T cell receptor beta chains from one sample in a study of lymphopenia after photon versus proton radiotherapy. Sequencing was performed with immunoSEQ multiplex PCR; in TCRdb, only in-frame clones are kept and a portion is missing. The data show about 29,000 clones, about 87% seen once. This specimen consisted of peripheral blood, obtained from a patient treated with proton-based radiotherapy. Receptors were obtained from a woman aged 55-70 years with cholangiocarcinoma. Some clones in this sample may be carry-over from other donors' samples. Each CDR3 is given without its conserved first and last residue. D genes are given only for firm matches.

d_call	v_call	cdr3_aa
TRBD2	TRBV28	ASSSSPGLKNIQY
.	TRBV27	ASSFQGSEQF
.	TRBV7-9	ASSPRGGNYGYT
.	TRBV19	ASSIINSRNQPQH
.	TRBV6-1	ASSAQRMGQTEQY
TRBD2	TRBV2	ASDAAVSGTSTDTQY
.	TRBV2	ASSLGTRTYEQY
TRBD1	TRBV27	ASSFTAGTGVYEQY
.	TRBV7-9	ASSLVGASTEAF
.	TRBV6-1	ASSDWADQETQY
.	TRBV9	ASSSGGVSSYNEQF
.	TRBV11-3	ASSLVRQGGSIFYEQY
.	TRBV25-1	ASSATRGANVLT
.	TRBV4-3	ASSQGPGSYEQY
TRBD1	TRBV27	ASSLKWTGGNPGNTIY
.	TRBV7-9	ASSFSSRGSSSYEQY
TRBD2	TRBV11-2	ASSRGRSTYNEQF
.	TRBV20-1	SARERVGYT
.	TRBV27	ASSLGDTGELF
.	TRBV9	ASSRVPPGTDTQY
.	TRBV28	ASLRRTNYGYT